These 6 T cell receptor beta chains originate from one sample sequenced in a study of shared clonotypes between healthy human individuals. Assay used: immunoSEQ multiplex PCR; TCRdb lists only in-frame clones, some missing. The sample contains some 320,000 clones, roughly 91% of which appear only once. The sequenced sample consisted of memory CD8+ T cells sorted from blood. Subset defined: CD45RO+ cells pooled with CCR7-negative TemRA cells. Receptors were obtained from a man younger than 30 in good health.

This rearrangement joins TRBV6-6 to TRBJ1-5, with D possibly being TRBD1 (5 bases). This CDR3 contains 15 residues. Germline values: CDR1 MNHNY, CDR2 SVGAGI (reference sequence). Trimming pared 5 bases from V and 3 bases from J, leaving 14 bases between. The CDR3 protein is CASSLTAPINQPQHF. The CDR3 nucleotides read TGTGCCAGCAGTCTGACAGCGCCCATCAATCAGCCCCAGCATTTT.

The chain carries TRBV25-1 and TRBJ2-3; no clear D gene. The CDR3 is made up of 15 amino acids. The V end lost 4 bases, the J end lost 0 bases, and 11 bases lay between the germline ends. Germline loops: CDR1 MGHDK, CDR2 SYGVNS. The CDR3 nucleotides read TGTGCCAGCAGTGGGATGACGTTGAGCACAGATACGCAGTATTTT. Protein sequence: CASSGMTLSTDTQYF.

The CDR3 DNA is TGTGCCAGCAGTGAACTCCAGGGGCATAATTCACCCCTCCACTTT. It codes for CASSELQGHNSPLHF. The chain has TRBV25-1 and TRBJ1-6; D is possibly TRBD1 (6 bases). V lost 2 bases and J 5 bases, leaving 10 bases between the germline ends. The CDR3 extends over 15 amino acids. CDR1 is MGHDK, CDR2 SYGVNS, per germline.

This chain joins TRBV4-1 and TRBJ2-2, with 10 bases identical to TRBD2. The CDR3 length is 17 residues. The V gene end was trimmed by 4 bases and the J gene end by 3 bases; junction bases not matched to a gene: 8. Germline CDR1 is MGHRA and CDR2 is YSYEKL. Written as DNA, the CDR3 is TGCGCCAGCAGCCTGGGGCTAGCGGGGGCGTACACCGGGGAGCTGTTTTTT. Amino acids: CASSLGLAGAYTGELFF.

The rearrangement uses TRBV11-3 and TRBJ2-2, with 10 bases fitting TRBD1. Unmatched junction bases numbered 13, after V lost 5 bases and J lost 7 bases. Germline V gives CDR1 SGHNT, CDR2 YENEEA. The length of the CDR3 is 17 residues. CDR3 region: CASSHQKGQGMIGELFF. CDR3 nucleotide sequence: TGTGCCAGCAGCCATCAAAAGGGACAGGGGATGATCGGGGAGCTGTTTTTT. The full variable domain, in which reference TRBV11-3 and TRBJ2-2 provide the parts outside the CDR3, is EAGVVQSPRYKIIEKKQPVAFWCNPISGHNTLYWYLQNLGQGPELLIRYENEEAVDDSQLPKDRFSAERLKGVDSTLKIQPAELGDSAVYLCASSHQKGQGMIGELFFGEGSRLTVL.

The chain uses TRBV28 and TRBJ1-2, with 7 bases that match TRBD1. The V and J ends lost 6 bases and 4 bases, in that order; junction bases with no gene match: 11. Germline assignment: CDR1 MDHEN and CDR2 SYDVKM. The CDR3 length is 15 residues. The CDR3 loop is CASREYTGTVYGYTF. The CDR3 DNA reads as TGTGCCAGCAGGGAATACACCGGGACAGTCTATGGCTACACCTTC.